This TCR beta chain was captured in a study of blood T cell repertoires in COVID-19. V lost 2 bases, J lost 0 bases, and 9 bases lay in between. The CDR3 is made up of 15 amino acids. Germline V lookup: CDR1 SGDLS, CDR2 YYNGEE. Profiled with immunoSEQ multiplex PCR; TCRdb holds only in-frame clones, not every one. The sample records about 99,000 clones, approximately 88% being singletons. The receptor's source is a man aged 55 to 70 with acute or convalescent COVID-19. V gene TRBV9 combines with J gene TRBJ1-3; D ambiguous. Sequences were obtained from peripheral blood. This chain's CDR3 is CASSVGPNSGNTIYF. Written as DNA, the CDR3 is TGTGCCAGCAGCGTTGGTCCTAACTCTGGAAACACCATATATTTT. Combining the CDR3 with reference TRBV9 and TRBJ1-3 gives the whole variable domain DSGVTQTPKHLITATGQRVTLRCSPRSGDLSVYWYQQSLDQGLQFLIQYYNGEERAKGNILERFSAQQFPDLHSELNLSSLELGDSALYFCASSVGPNSGNTIYFGEGSWLTVV.